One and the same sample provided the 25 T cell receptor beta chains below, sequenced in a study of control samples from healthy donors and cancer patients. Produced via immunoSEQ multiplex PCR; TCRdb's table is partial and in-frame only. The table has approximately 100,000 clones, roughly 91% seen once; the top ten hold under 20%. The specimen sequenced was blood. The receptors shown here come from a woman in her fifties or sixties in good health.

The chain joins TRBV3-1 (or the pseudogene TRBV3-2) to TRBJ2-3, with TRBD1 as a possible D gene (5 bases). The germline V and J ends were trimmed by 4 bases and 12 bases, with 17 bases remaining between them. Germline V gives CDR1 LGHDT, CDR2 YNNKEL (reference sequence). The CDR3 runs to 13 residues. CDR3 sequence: CASSPQGRGLQYF. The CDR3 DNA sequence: TGTGCCAGCAGCCCCCAAGGTAGGGGTCTCCAGTATTTT.

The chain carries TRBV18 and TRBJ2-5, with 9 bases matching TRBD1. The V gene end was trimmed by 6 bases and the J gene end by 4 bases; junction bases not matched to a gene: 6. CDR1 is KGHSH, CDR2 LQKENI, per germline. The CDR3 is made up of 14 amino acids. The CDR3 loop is CASSGQGLGETQYF. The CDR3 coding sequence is TGTGCCAGCTCCGGACAGGGGTTAGGAGAGACCCAGTACTTC.

CDR3 bases: TGTGCCACCCTTTCGGACAGCTTGGTGTCCGGGGAGCTGTTTTTT. Protein product: CATLSDSLVSGELFF. This chain joins TRBV6-6 and TRBJ2-2; weak D call: TRBD1 (6 bases). The germline V gene encodes CDR1 MNHNY and CDR2 SVGAGI (reference sequence). The CDR3 has 15 amino acids. V was clipped by 10 bases and J by 6 bases, with 21 bases between them.

The CDR3 spells CASSLVDRDPYGYTF. CDR3 nucleotide sequence: TGTGCCAGCAGCTTAGTGGACAGGGACCCATATGGCTACACCTTC. The J gene is TRBJ1-2, the V gene TRBV7-9; 8 bases align to TRBD1. CDR3 size: 15 residues. Germline CDR1 SEHNR, CDR2 FQNEAQ (reference sequence). Losses at the gene ends were 1 base for V and 5 bases for J; bases not matched to a gene: 6.

The CDR3 spells CASNVAGRSYNEQFF. The CDR3 nucleotides are TGTGCCAGCAACGTAGCGGGAAGATCCTACAATGAGCAGTTCTTC. This sequence joins TRBV5-6 and TRBJ2-1; 8 bases align to TRBD2. With 6 bases clipped from V and 1 base from J, the junction kept 6 bases outside the gene matches. The CDR3 is 15 residues long. Germline V CDR1 and CDR2: SGHDT, YYEEEE.

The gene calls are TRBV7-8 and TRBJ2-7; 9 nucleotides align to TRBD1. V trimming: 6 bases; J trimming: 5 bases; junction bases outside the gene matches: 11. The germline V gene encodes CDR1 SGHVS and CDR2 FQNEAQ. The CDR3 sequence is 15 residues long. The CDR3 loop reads CASSSPDRGKDEQYV. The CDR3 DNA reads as TGTGCCAGCAGTTCGCCCGACAGGGGGAAAGACGAGCAGTACGTC.

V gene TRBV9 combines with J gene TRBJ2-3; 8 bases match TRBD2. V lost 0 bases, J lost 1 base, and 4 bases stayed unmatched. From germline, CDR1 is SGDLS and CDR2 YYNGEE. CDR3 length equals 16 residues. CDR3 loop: CASSVVGSGGTDTQYF. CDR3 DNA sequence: TGTGCCAGCAGCGTAGTGGGTAGCGGGGGCACAGATACGCAGTATTTT.

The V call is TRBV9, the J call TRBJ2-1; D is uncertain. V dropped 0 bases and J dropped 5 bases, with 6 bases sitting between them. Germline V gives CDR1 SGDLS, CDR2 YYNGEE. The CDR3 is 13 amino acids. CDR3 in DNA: TGTGCCAGCAGCGTAGGACGAAACAATGAGCAGTTCTTC. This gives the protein CASSVGRNNEQFF.

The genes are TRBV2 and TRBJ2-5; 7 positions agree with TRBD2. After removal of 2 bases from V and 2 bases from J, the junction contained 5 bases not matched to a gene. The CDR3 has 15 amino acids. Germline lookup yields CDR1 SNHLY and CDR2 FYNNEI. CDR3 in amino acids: CASSENRGGQETQYF. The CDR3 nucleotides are TGTGCCAGCAGTGAAAATCGGGGAGGGCAAGAGACCCAGTACTTC.

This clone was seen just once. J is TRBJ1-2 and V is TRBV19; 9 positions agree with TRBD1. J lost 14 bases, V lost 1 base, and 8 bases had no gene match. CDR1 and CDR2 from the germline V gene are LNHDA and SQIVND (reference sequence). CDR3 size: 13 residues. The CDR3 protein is CASSIALRDRVTF. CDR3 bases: TGTGCCAGTAGTATAGCCCTCCGGGACAGGGTGACCTTC.

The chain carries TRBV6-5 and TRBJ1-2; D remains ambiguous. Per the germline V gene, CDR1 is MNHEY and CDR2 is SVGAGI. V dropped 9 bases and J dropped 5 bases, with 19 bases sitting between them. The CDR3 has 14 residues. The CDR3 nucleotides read TGTGCCAGTCGGGTGAGGGCGAGTGGGTATGGCTACACCTTC. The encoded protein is CASRVRASGYGYTF.

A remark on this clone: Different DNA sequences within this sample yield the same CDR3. The CDR3, as DNA: TGTGCCAGCAGTTACTCATTTGGGGGGCGGGGCACCGGGGAGCTGTTTTTT. Translated: CASSYSFGGRGTGELFF. The chain combines TRBV6-2 or TRBV6-3 with TRBJ2-2, with D tentatively TRBD1 or TRBD2 (6 bases each). V was trimmed by 0 bases and J by 4 bases, leaving 15 bases between them. CDR1 and CDR2 (germline): MNHEY, SVGEGT. The CDR3 is 17 residues long.

CDR3: CASTLIQLETNEQFF. The DNA of the CDR3 is TGTGCCAGCACGTTGATACAGTTGGAGACCAATGAGCAGTTCTTC. The V call is TRBV2, the J call TRBJ2-1, with D unclear. CDR3 length: 15 amino acids. Germline values: CDR1 SNHLY, CDR2 FYNNEI. V dropped 7 bases and J dropped 6 bases, with 19 bases sitting between them.

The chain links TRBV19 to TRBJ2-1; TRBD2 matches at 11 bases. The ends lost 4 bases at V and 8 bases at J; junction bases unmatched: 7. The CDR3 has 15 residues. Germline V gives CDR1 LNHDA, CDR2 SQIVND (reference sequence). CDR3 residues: CASSTLAGARYEQFF. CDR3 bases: TGTGCCAGTAGTACACTAGCGGGAGCGCGCTATGAGCAGTTCTTC.

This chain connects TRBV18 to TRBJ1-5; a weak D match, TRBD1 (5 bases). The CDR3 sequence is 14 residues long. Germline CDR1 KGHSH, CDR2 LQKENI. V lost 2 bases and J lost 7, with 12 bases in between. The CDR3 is CASSPSRGEQPQHF. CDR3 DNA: TGTGCCAGCTCACCAAGTCGAGGGGAACAGCCCCAGCATTTT.

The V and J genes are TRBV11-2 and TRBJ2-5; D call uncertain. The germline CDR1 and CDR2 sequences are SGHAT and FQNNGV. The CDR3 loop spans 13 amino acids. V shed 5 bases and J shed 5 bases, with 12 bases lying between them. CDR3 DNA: TGTGCCAGCAGCCAAGGCAGGTGGGAGACCCAGTACTTC. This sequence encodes CASSQGRWETQYF.

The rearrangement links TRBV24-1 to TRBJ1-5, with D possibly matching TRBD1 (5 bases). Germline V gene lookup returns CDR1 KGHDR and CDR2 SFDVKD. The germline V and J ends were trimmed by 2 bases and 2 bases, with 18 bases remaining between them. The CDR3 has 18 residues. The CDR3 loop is CATSDSGPLGVRNQPQHF. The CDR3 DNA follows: TGTGCCACCAGTGATTCCGGGCCCCTGGGGGTGCGCAATCAGCCCCAGCATTTT.

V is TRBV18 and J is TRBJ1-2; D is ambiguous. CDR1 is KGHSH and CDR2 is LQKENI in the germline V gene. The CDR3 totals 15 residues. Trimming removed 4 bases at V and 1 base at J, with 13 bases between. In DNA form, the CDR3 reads TGTGCCAGCTCACATGGGCCCCCGCTTAACTATGGCTACACCTTC. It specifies CASSHGPPLNYGYTF.

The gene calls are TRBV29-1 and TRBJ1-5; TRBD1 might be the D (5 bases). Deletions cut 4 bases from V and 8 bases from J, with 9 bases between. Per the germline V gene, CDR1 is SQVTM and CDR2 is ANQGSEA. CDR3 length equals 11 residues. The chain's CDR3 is CSVGDSKPQHF. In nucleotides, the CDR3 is TGCAGCGTTGGAGACAGTAAGCCCCAGCATTTT.

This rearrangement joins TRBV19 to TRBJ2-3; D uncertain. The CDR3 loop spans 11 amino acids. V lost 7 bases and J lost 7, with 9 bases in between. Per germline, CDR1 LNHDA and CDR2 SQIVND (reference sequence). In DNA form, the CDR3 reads TGTGCCAGTACCTCAGGATATACGCAGTATTTT. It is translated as CASTSGYTQYF.

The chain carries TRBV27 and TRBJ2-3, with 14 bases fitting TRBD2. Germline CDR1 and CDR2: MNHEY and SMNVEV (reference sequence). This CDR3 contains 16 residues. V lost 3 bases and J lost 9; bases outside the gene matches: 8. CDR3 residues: CASSFPTSGGGTTQYF. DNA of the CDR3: TGTGCCAGCAGTTTTCCGACTAGCGGGGGGGGGACAACGCAGTATTTT.

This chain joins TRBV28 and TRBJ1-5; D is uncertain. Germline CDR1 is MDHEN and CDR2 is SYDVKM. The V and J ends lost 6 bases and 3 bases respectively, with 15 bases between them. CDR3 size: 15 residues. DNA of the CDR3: TGTGCCAGCAGCCGATCGGGAGGGCCCAATCAGCCCCAGCATTTT. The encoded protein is CASSRSGGPNQPQHF.

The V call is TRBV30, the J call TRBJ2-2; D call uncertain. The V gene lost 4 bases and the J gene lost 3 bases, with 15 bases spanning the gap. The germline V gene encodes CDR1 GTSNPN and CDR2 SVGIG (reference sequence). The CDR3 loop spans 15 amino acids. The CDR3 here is CAWKGVPKYTGELFF. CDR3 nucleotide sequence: TGTGCCTGGAAGGGTGTCCCGAAATACACCGGGGAGCTGTTTTTT.

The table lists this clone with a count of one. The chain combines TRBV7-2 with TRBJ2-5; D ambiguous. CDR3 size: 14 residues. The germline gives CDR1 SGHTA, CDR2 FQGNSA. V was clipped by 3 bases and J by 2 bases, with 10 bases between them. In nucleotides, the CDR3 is TGTGCCAGCAGCTTCCTTGTAGGGCAAGAGACCCAGTACTTC. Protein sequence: CASSFLVGQETQYF.

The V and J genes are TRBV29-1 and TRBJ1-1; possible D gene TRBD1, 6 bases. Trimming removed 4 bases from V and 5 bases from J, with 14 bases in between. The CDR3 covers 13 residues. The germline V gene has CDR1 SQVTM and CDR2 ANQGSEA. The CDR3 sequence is CSVVFGGLTEAFF. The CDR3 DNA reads TGCAGCGTTGTCTTCGGGGGGCTGACTGAAGCTTTCTTT.